The entry below gives a single T cell receptor (beta chain) sequence along with its context. Its antigen is currently unknown. The CDR3 extends over 13 amino acids. The V gene lost 6 bases and the J gene lost 0 bases, with 9 bases spanning the gap. From germline, CDR1 is SGHRS and CDR2 YFSETQ. This entry comes from a study of blood T cells in healthy people across ages. General study findings and limits: CMV status of donors was unknown, possibly confounding expanded clonotype changes. A roughly linear age-dependent decrease characterized TCR beta diversity per million T cells.

Together with a sample-barcoded 5' primer, a J-beta primer mix was included in a second PCR lasting roughly 6 to 12 cycles. At least 2.5 million CDR3-containing paired-end reads were obtained per sample. TCRdb re-derived calls from the 5' RACE reads in MiXCR, one entry per CDR3 protein. The sample yields 450,000 to 700,000 distinct CDR3 sequences, roughly a quarter seen once. The chain combines TRBV5-1 with TRBJ2-5, with a tentative D call TRBD2 (5 bases). Sequenced: blood. This TCR came from a woman in her seventies in good health. The CDR3 is CASTMDYQETQYF. The CDR3 DNA reads TGCGCCAGCACCATGGACTACCAAGAGACCCAGTACTTC.